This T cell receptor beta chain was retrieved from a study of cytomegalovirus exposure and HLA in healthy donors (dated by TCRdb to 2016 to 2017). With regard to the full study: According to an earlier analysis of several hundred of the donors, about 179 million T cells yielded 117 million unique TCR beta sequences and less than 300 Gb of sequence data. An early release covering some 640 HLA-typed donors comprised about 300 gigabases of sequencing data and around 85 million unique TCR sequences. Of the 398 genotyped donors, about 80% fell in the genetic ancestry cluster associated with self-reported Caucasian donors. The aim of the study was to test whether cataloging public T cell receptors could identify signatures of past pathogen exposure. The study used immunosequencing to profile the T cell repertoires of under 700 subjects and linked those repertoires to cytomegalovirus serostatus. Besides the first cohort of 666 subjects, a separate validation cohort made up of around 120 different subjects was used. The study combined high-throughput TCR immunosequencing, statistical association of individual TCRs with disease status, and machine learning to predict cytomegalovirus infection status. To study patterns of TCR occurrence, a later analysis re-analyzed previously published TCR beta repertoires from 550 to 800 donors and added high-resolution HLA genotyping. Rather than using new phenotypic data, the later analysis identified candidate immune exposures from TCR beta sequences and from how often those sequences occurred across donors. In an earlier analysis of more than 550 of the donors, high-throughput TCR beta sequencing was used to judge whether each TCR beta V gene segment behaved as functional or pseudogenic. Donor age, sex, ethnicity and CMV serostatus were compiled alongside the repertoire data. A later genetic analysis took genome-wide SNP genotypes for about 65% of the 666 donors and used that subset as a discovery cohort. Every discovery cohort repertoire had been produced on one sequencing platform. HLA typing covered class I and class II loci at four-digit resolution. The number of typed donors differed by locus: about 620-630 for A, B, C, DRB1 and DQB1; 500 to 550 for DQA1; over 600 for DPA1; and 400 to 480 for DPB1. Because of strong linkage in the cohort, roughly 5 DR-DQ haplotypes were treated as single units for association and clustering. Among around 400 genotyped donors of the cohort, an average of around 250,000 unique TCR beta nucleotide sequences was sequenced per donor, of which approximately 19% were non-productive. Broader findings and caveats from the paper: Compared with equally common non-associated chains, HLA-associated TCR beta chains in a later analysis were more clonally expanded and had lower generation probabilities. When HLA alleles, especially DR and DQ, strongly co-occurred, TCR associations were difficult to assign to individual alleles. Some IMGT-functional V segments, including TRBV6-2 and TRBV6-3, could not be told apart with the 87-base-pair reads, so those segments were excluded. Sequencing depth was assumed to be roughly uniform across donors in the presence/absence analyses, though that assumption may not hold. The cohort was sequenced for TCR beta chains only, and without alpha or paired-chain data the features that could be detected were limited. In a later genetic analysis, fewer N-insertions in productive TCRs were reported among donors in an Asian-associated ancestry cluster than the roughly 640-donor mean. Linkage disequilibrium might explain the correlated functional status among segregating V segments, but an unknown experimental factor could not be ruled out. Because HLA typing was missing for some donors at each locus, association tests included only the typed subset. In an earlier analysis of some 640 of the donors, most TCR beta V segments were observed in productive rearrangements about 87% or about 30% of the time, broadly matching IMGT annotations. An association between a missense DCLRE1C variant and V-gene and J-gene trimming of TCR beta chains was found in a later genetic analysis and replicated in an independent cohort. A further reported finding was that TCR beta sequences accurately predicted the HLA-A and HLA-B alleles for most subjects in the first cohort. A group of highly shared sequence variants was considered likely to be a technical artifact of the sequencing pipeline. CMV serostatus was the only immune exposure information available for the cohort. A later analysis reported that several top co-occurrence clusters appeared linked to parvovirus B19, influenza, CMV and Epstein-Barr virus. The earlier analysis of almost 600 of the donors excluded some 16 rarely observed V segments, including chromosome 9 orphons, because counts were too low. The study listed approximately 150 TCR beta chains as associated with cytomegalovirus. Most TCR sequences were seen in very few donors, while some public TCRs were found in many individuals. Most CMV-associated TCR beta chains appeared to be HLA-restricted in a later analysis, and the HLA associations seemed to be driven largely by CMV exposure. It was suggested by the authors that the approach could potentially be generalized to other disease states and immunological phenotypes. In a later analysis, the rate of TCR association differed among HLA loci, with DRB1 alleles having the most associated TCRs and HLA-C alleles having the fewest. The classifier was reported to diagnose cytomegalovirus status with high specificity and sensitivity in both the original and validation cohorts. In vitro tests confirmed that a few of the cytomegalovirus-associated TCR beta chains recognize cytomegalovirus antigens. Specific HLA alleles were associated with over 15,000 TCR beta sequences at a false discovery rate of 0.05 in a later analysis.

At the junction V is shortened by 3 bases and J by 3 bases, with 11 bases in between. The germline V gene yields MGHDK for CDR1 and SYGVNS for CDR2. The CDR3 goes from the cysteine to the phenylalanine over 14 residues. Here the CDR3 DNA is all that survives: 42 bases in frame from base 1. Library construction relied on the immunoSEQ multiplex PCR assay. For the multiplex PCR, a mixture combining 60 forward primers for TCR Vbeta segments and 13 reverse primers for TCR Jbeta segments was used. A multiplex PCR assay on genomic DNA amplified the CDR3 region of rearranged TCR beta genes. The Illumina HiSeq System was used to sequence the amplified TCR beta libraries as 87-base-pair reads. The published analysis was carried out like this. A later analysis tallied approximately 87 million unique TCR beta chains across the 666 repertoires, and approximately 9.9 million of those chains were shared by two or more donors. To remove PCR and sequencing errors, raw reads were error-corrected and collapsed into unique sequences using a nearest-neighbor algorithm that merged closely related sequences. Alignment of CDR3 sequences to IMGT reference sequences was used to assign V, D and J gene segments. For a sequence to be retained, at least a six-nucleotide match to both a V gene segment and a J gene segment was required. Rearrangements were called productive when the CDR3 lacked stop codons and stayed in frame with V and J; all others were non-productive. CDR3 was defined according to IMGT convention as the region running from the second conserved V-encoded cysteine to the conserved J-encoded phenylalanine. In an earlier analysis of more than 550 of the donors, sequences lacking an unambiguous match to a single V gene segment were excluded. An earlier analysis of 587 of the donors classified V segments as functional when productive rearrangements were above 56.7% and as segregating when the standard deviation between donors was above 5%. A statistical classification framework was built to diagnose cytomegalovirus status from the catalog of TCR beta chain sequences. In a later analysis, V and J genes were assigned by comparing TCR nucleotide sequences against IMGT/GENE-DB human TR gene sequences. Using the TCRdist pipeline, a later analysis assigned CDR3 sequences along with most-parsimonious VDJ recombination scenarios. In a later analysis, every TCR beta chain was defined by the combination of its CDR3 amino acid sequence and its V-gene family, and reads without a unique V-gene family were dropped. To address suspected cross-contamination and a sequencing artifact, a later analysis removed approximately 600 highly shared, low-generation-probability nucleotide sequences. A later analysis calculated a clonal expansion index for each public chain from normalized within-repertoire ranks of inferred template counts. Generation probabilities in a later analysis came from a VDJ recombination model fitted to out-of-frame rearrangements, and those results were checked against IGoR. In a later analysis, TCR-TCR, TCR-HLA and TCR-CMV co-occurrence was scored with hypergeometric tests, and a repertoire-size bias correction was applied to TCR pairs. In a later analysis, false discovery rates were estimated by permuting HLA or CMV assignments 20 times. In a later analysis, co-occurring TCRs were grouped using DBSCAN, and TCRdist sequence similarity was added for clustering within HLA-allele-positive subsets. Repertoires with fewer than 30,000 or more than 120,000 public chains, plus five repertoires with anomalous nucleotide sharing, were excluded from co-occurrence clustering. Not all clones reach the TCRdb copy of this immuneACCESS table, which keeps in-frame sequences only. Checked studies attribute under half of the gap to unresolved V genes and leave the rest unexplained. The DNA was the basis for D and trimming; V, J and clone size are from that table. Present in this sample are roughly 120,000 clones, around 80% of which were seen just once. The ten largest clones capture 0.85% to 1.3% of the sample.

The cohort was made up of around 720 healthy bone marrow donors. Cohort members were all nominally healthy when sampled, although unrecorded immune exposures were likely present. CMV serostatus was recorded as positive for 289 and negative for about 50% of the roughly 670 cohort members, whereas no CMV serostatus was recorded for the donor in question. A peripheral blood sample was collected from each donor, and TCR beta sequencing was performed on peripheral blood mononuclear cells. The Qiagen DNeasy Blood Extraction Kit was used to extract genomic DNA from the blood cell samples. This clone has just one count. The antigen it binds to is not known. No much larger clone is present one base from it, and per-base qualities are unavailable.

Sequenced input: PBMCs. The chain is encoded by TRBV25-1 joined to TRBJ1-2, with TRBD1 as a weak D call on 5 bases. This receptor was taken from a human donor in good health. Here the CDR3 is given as CASSDRGTYYGYTF. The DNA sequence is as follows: TGTGCCAGCAGTGATAGGGGTACCTACTATGGCTACACCTTC.